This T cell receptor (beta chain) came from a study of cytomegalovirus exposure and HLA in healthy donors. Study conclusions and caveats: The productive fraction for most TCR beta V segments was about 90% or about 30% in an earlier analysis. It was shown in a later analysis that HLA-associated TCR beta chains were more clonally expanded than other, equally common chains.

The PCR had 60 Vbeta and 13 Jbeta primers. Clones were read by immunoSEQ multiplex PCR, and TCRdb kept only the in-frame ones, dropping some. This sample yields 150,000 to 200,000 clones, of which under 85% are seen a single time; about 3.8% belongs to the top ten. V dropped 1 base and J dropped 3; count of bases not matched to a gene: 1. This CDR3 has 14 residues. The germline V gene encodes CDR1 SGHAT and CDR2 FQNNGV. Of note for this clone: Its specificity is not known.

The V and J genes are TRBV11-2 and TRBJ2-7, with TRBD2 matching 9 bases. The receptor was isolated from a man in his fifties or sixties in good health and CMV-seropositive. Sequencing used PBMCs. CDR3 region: CASSLGLAVYEQYF. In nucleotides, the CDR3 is TGTGCCAGCAGCTTAGGACTAGCGGTCTACGAGCAGTACTTC.